The clone carrying this T cell receptor beta chain turned up a few times. The antigen remains unidentified. The germline CDR1 and CDR2 sequences are WSHSY and SAAADI. The germline V and J ends were trimmed by 2 bases and 0 bases, with 8 bases remaining between them. The CDR3 spans 15 residues. Sequencing used immunoSEQ multiplex PCR; TCRdb keeps in-frame clones, though not all of them. The sample shows over a million clones, about 76% of them seen only once. The data belong to a study of shared clonotypes between healthy human individuals. About the study: Three CD4 naive, three CD4 memory, two CD8 naive and one CD8 memory plate were used per donor. General observations from the study: Clonotypes that were shared across a few donors made up approximately 5.1% of naive CD4 clonotypes.

Adult Caucasians living in Nashville, Tennessee made up all of the donors. The TCR sequence derives from a man aged 18-30 years in good health. The chain uses TRBV10-2 and TRBJ1-5; possibly TRBD1 for D (5 bases). Sequenced input: memory CD4+ T cells sorted from blood. Subset here: CD45RA-negative fraction. In DNA, the CDR3 is TGCGCCAGCAGTGAGGCAGGGCTTAGCAATCAGCCCCAGCATTTT. This encodes CASSEAGLSNQPQHF.